The clone carrying this TCR beta chain was detected only a few times. The antigen is unknown. The data were obtained in a study of early T cells in non-severe SARS-CoV-2 infection. Study-wide context: Bulk RNA isolated from unsorted whole blood underwent sequencing; chains were not paired.

In germline, CDR1 is DFQATT, CDR2 SNEGSKA (reference sequence). There are 13 residues in the CDR3. V gave up 6 bases and J gave up 4 bases, with 13 bases separating them. Researchers attached unique molecular identifiers to individual cDNA molecules. TCRdb ran MiXCR on the 5' RACE reads and lists one entry per CDR3 protein. The sample has 11,000 or so distinct CDR3 sequences, about 4.9% seen once; the top ten hold nearly 10%. Study-level findings and limits: The VDJdb matching leaned toward anti-spike CD8 responses and overlooked private and CD4 specificities.

The source is an adult who was a healthcare worker with PCR-confirmed SARS-CoV-2 infection or an uninfected control (not recorded which). The V and J genes are TRBV20-1 and TRBJ2-4; tentatively, D is TRBD1 (6 bases). Sequenced material: whole blood. CDR3 coding DNA: TGCAGTGCCCAGAGGGACACAAAAAACATTCAGTACTTC. Amino acid sequence: CSAQRDTKNIQYF.